This entry is about one T cell receptor beta chain. The CDR3 runs to 18 residues. This sample was taken from a study of blood T cell repertoires in COVID-19. Generated by immunoSEQ multiplex PCR, the TCRdb table keeps only in-frame clones and is missing some. The profile covers under 250,000 clones, with 88% appearing a single time and approximately 3.4% taken by the ten largest. The chain couples TRBV21-1 to TRBJ2-3; whether TRBD2, the table's D call, matches the DNA was not checked. TRBV21-1 is deemed a pseudogene. Specimen: PBMCs or T cells enriched from blood (not recorded which). The TCR comes from a middle-aged woman who had been exposed to COVID-19. The CDR3 loop is CASSKGLAGPPLNDTQYF. The CDR3 DNA follows: TGTGCCAGCAGCAAAGGACTAGCGGGGCCCCCTCTTAACGATACGCAGTATTTT.